These 24 T cell receptor beta chains were sequenced from one sample in a study of blood T cell repertoires in COVID-19. The data were produced by immunoSEQ multiplex PCR, yet TCRdb's version contains in-frame clones alone and is incomplete. The profile shows tens of thousands of clones, 75% to 90% of them singletons. Sequencing was performed on peripheral blood. The receptor set was obtained from a human donor with acute or convalescent COVID-19. The donor label of this sample is uncertain.

V is TRBV7-9 and J is TRBJ1-1, with D hard to call. Germline CDR1 is SEHNR and CDR2 is FQNEAQ (reference sequence). Trimming left V 8 bases short and J 5 bases short, with 9 bases between. The CDR3 has 11 amino acids. Here the CDR3 reads CASGEGTEAFF. The CDR3 DNA reads as TGTGCCAGCGGAGAGGGAACTGAAGCTTTCTTT. Full variable domain (outside the CDR3, taken from reference TRBV7-9 and TRBJ1-1): DTGVSQNPRHKITKRGQNVTFRCDPISEHNRLYWYRQTLGQGPEFLTYFQNEAQLEKSRLLSDRFSAERPKGSFSTLEIQRTEQGDSAMYLCASGEGTEAFFGQGTRLTVV.

The J gene is TRBJ2-1, the V gene TRBV27; the match to TRBD1 covers 8 bases. Germline lookup yields CDR1 MNHEY and CDR2 SMNVEV (reference sequence). The CDR3 spans 14 residues. J was trimmed by 8 bases and V by 2 bases; bases with no gene match: 5. This CDR3 reads CASSLKGQGDEQFF. The DNA of the CDR3 is TGTGCCAGCAGTTTAAAAGGACAGGGAGATGAGCAGTTCTTC.

In this sample, this clone turned up a few times. J is TRBJ1-5 and V is TRBV15; D is possibly TRBD1 (5 bases). This CDR3 is built from 17 residues. Germline-derived CDR1 and CDR2 are LNHNV and YYDKDF (reference sequence). V was trimmed by 8 bases and J by 2 bases, leaving 22 bases between them. The CDR3 protein is CATSPRVGALGNQPQHF. CDR3 coding DNA: TGTGCCACCTCGCCACGGGTAGGGGCCTTGGGCAATCAGCCCCAGCATTTT.

The rearrangement links TRBV27 to TRBJ1-6; 8 bases line up with TRBD1. The germline V gene encodes CDR1 MNHEY and CDR2 SMNVEV (reference sequence). The CDR3 extends over 15 amino acids. The V gene end was trimmed by 5 bases and the J gene end by 7 bases; junction bases not matched to a gene: 7. The CDR3 DNA sequence: TGTGCCAGCAGTCTAAGGCCAGGGGGCAATTCACCCCTCCACTTT. Residues: CASSLRPGGNSPLHF.

The chain employs TRBV9 and TRBJ1-1; perhaps TRBD1 as D (5 bases). This CDR3 region has 14 residues. V was clipped by 2 bases and J by 7 bases, with 15 bases between them. Germline CDR1 is SGDLS and CDR2 is YYNGEE. CDR3 sequence: CASSVDSVESEAFF. CDR3 DNA: TGTGCCAGCAGCGTCGACAGCGTAGAGAGTGAAGCTTTCTTT.

The chain uses TRBV4-3 and TRBJ2-1, with D tentatively TRBD1 (5 bases). The germline CDR1 and CDR2 sequences are LGHNA and YSLEER. This CDR3 contains 15 residues. The V and J ends lost 3 bases and 3 bases respectively, with 12 bases between them. The CDR3 loop is CASSQTLDSYNEQFF. The CDR3 coding sequence is TGCGCCAGCAGCCAGACCCTTGACAGCTACAATGAGCAGTTCTTC.

This clone has only one observation. The rearrangement joins TRBV11-1 to TRBJ2-7, with TRBD2 matching over 12 bases. V was pared by 2 bases and J by 2 bases, with 1 base of the junction left unmatched. The CDR3 has 15 amino acids. Germline assignment: CDR1 SGHAT and CDR2 FQDESV (reference sequence). The DNA for the CDR3 is TGTGCCAGCAGCTTACGACTAGCGGGGGCCTACGAGCAGTACTTC. Protein: CASSLRLAGAYEQYF.

The rearrangement joins TRBV19 to TRBJ1-2; 9 positions agree with TRBD1. Unmatched junction bases numbered 3, after V lost 3 bases and J lost 1 base. Germline V gene data show CDR1 as LNHDA and CDR2 as SQIVND (reference sequence). CDR3 length equals 15 residues. The CDR3 is CASSISGQGNYGYTF. For the CDR3, the DNA is TGTGCCAGTAGTATTTCGGGACAGGGTAACTATGGCTACACCTTC.

The V and J genes are TRBV6-1 and TRBJ1-5; D unresolved. V was pared by 3 bases and J by 2 bases, with 20 bases between. Germline V gene data show CDR1 as MNHNS and CDR2 as SASEGT. This CDR3 region has 18 residues. The CDR3 sequence: CASSDHGPDWYGNQPQHF. In DNA, the CDR3 is TGTGCCAGCAGTGATCACGGTCCTGACTGGTATGGCAATCAGCCCCAGCATTTT.

This chain links TRBV28 with TRBJ1-4; D possibly corresponds to TRBD1 (6 bases). The CDR3 contains 16 residues. The germline CDR1 and CDR2 sequences are MDHEN and SYDVKM. The V end was cut by 3 bases, the J end by 0 bases, with 11 bases between. In nucleotides, the CDR3 is TGTGCCAGCAGTTTCAGGGGAAGGGCAACTAATGAAAAACTGTTTTTT. It codes for CASSFRGRATNEKLFF.

The chain is built from TRBV5-1 and TRBJ1-1; D might be TRBD1 (6 bases). V lost 0 bases and J lost 3, with 15 bases in between. The germline CDR1 and CDR2 sequences are SGHRS and YFSETQ. This CDR3 is built from 16 residues. CDR3 protein: CASSLGSGARDTEAFF. The CDR3 DNA reads as TGCGCCAGCAGCTTGGGGTCAGGGGCGAGGGACACTGAAGCTTTCTTT.

The J gene is TRBJ1-2, the V gene TRBV19; D unclear. Germline V CDR1 and CDR2: LNHDA, SQIVND (reference sequence). The V end was cut by 2 bases, the J end by 7 bases, with 20 bases between. The CDR3 runs 16 residues. As DNA, the CDR3 is TGTGCCAGTAGTATAAAAGCTGGGCAGCCCCCCACTGGCTACACCTTC. Its translation is CASSIKAGQPPTGYTF.

The CDR3 sequence is CASSRSGRVTDTQYF. As DNA, the CDR3 is TGCGCCAGCAGCCGATCCGGGCGGGTCACAGATACGCAGTATTTT. This chain connects TRBV23-1 to TRBJ2-3, with a tentative D call TRBD2 (5 bases). TRBV23-1 is filed as an ORF, its function uncertain. V was shortened by 6 bases and J by 2 bases, with 15 bases between the two germline ends. This CDR3 is 15 amino acids long.

The rearrangement uses TRBV6-6 and TRBJ1-5; no clear D gene. CDR1 is MNHNY, CDR2 SVGAGI, per germline (reference sequence). V lost 5 bases to trimming and J lost 2 bases, with 7 bases between them. The CDR3 runs to 13 residues. The DNA for the CDR3 is TGTGCCAGCAGTCCGCGCGGCAATCAGCCCCAGCATTTT. Protein: CASSPRGNQPQHF.

V gene TRBV5-6 combines with J gene TRBJ2-7; the D gene is possibly TRBD2 (5 bases). This CDR3 contains 13 residues. V lost 3 bases, J lost 3 bases, and 10 bases lay in between. Germline CDR1 SGHDT, CDR2 YYEEEE. CDR3 nucleotides: TGTGCCAGCAGCTGGGCCGGAGGCTACGAGCAGTACTTC. This codes for CASSWAGGYEQYF. Supplemented by reference TRBV5-6 and TRBJ2-7, the full variable domain reads DAGVTQSPTHLIKTRGQQVTLRCSPKSGHDTVSWYQQALGQGPQFIFQYYEEEERQRGNFPDRFSGHQFPNYSSELNVNALLLGDSALYLCASSWAGGYEQYFGPGTRLTVT.

The gene calls are TRBV5-1 and TRBJ2-1, with 10 positions matching TRBD2. This CDR3 has 16 residues. Germline assignment: CDR1 SGHRS and CDR2 YFSETQ. V was pared by 3 bases and J by 7 bases, with 10 bases of the junction left unmatched. CDR3 bases: TGCGCCAGCAGCTGGAATCAAGCGGGAGGGGCGAATGAGCAGTTCTTC. Translated: CASSWNQAGGANEQFF.

V is TRBV23-1 and J is TRBJ2-1, with TRBD2 matching 7 bases. TRBV23-1 is treated as an ORF (open reading frame) with a function not yet certain. The CDR3 is 19 residues long. V lost 3 bases, J lost 8 bases, and 22 bases stayed unmatched. The CDR3 loop is CASSHSKSRTSGDWDEQFF. For the CDR3, the DNA is TGCGCCAGCAGTCATTCTAAATCTCGGACTAGTGGGGACTGGGATGAGCAGTTCTTC.

The gene calls are TRBV19 and TRBJ2-2, with TRBD1 identical over 7 bases. Unmatched junction bases numbered 3, after V lost 4 bases and J lost 1 base. The CDR3 runs to 15 residues. CDR1 LNHDA and CDR2 SQIVND come from the germline V gene (reference sequence). CDR3 loop: CASSNRGQNTGELFF. The CDR3 DNA is TGTGCCAGTAGTAACAGGGGACAGAACACCGGGGAGCTGTTTTTT.

This rearrangement joins TRBV24-1 to TRBJ1-2; D perhaps matches TRBD1 (6 bases). CDR3 length equals 13 residues. Trimming took 6 bases from V and 4 from J, leaving 11 bases between them. The germline gives CDR1 KGHDR, CDR2 SFDVKD. As DNA, the CDR3 is TGTGCCACCAGTTCAACAGGGTCCTATGGCTACACCTTC. Translating gives CATSSTGSYGYTF.

V is TRBV3-1 (or the pseudogene TRBV3-2) and J is TRBJ1-1; D is unclear. CDR3 size: 12 residues. CDR1 and CDR2 (germline): LGHDT, YNNKEL (reference sequence). V was cut by 3 bases and J by 11 bases, with 13 bases left in between. The CDR3 sequence: CASSQGRDSAFF. DNA for the CDR3: TGTGCCAGCAGCCAGGGCCGGGATTCGGCTTTCTTT.

The CDR3 nucleotides are TGTGCCAGCAGCGCCAGCGTAGCTAGCACAGATACGCAGTATTTT. It is translated as CASSASVASTDTQYF. The V gene is TRBV11-3, the J gene TRBJ2-3; D remains unclear. Germline CDR1 and CDR2: SGHNT and YENEEA. The V end was cut by 5 bases, the J end by 0 bases, with 12 bases between. The CDR3 is 15 amino acids.

This clone was recorded a few times. The genes are TRBV28 and TRBJ1-5; D unresolved. Germline V CDR1 and CDR2: MDHEN, SYDVKM. Trimming removed 6 bases at V and 5 bases at J, with 11 bases between. The CDR3 sequence is 13 residues long. The CDR3 reads CASRSETYQPQHF. The CDR3 nucleotides read TGTGCCAGCAGGTCGGAGACCTATCAGCCCCAGCATTTT.

The rearrangement uses TRBV28 and TRBJ1-4; D is ambiguous. Germline CDR1 is MDHEN and CDR2 is SYDVKM. V was cut by 5 bases and J by 8 bases, with 12 bases left in between. The CDR3 runs 13 residues. The CDR3 loop reads CASSMLVEEKLFF. The CDR3 DNA is TGTGCCAGCAGTATGTTGGTAGAAGAAAAACTGTTTTTT.

V usage is TRBV6-5 and J usage is TRBJ2-7, with TRBD1 identical over 8 bases. With 2 bases clipped from V and 4 bases from J, the junction kept 7 bases outside the gene matches. Germline assignment: CDR1 MNHEY and CDR2 SVGAGI. This CDR3 is 15 amino acids long. CDR3 protein: CASSYLDRVGYEQYF. CDR3 nucleotide sequence: TGTGCCAGCAGTTACCTGGACAGGGTGGGTTACGAGCAGTACTTC.